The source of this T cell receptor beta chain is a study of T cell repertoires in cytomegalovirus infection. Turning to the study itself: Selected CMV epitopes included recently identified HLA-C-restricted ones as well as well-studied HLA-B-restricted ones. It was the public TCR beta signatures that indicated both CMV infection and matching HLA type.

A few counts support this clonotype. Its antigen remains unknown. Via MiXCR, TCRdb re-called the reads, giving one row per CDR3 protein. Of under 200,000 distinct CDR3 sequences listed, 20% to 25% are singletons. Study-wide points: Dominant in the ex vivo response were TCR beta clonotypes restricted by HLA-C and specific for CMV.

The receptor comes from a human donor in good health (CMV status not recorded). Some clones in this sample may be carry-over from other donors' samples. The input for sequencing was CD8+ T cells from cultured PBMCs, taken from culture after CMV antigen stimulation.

The CDR3 nucleotides are TGCGCCAGCAGTGAAGGAACAGTTGGTCAGCCCCAGCATTTT. Protein: CASSEGTVGQPQHF. V gene TRBV5-1 combines with J gene TRBJ1-5; D uncertain. Trimming shortened V by 5 bases and J by 6 bases, and 15 bases separated the two germline ends. Germline V gives CDR1 SGHRS, CDR2 YFSETQ. The CDR3 is made up of 14 amino acids.